This T cell receptor beta chain is drawn from a study of Ad26.COV2.S vaccination and SARS-CoV-2 variants (dated by TCRdb to 2020 to 2023). About the full investigation: Vaccine-arm donors were drawn from COV1001, a multicentre, randomized, double-blind, placebo-controlled phase I-IIa trial of Ad26.COV2.S in healthy adults. Ad26.COV2.S was given intramuscularly at 5x10^10 or 1x10^11 viral particles, as a single shot or as two shots 56 days apart. TCRbeta repertoire sequencing was used to assess the specificity and breadth of SARS-CoV-2-reactive T cell receptors after Ad26.COV2.S vaccination. A total of roughly 30 samples were included in the TCR-sequenced set, comprising around 19 Ad26.COV2.S vaccine recipients, 5 placebo recipients and 8 SARS-CoV-2 convalescent individuals. Participants in the trial were split at random into five groups of five each, receiving low-dose or high-dose Ad26.COV2.S once or twice, or else placebo on both occasions. Throughout the experiments and outcome assessment, investigators stayed blinded to trial group allocation.

V and J lose 3 bases and 5 bases, and a span of 14 bases separates them. From the cysteine through the phenylalanine, the CDR3 covers 13 amino acids. Kept here is only the CDR3 DNA, which spans 39 bases and is read in frame from base 1. Sequences DFQATT (CDR1) and SNEGSKA (CDR2) are obtained from the germline V gene (reference sequence). Reading the label with the study, this specimen's treatment or condition is: some 19 received Ad26.COV2.S at low or high dose, single or two shots; 5 received placebo; per-sample allocation not given. For vaccine and placebo recipients, repertoires were sequenced using samples collected on day 63 after the first injection. In Cohort 1b, more than 20 adults aged 18-55 years were enrolled at a single site in Boston, USA, between 29 July and 7 August 2020. Ad26.COV2.S was a replication-incompetent adenovirus type 26 vector expressing a prefusion-stabilized SARS-CoV-2 spike protein from the original Wuhan strain.

The immunoSEQ Assay was the method used to sequence TCRbeta CDR3 regions. After extraction, genomic DNA underwent amplification by bias-controlled multiplex PCR, followed by high-throughput sequencing. From the authors' description of their analysis: To quantify the absolute abundance of each unique TCRbeta CDR3 region, sequences were collapsed and filtered. Usable DNA was measured by amplifying reference genes present in all nucleated cells, and TCRbeta template counts were normalized to that usable DNA to estimate T cell fraction. Repertoire TCRs were annotated as SARS-CoV-2-specific by exact matching of V gene, CDR3 amino acid sequence and J gene to a known reactive TCR set. The reference SARS-CoV-2 TCR set was obtained from MIRA and was filtered for enrichment in COVID-19-positive ImmuneCODE repertoires, whereby public or cross-reactive TCRs were removed. Using the MIRA antigens, annotated TCRs were further analysed by specific ORF or by position within an ORF. Depth was the summed frequency of annotated unique rearrangements, while breadth was defined as annotated unique rearrangements over total unique productive rearrangements. Group comparisons of TCR breadth used two-sided Wilcoxon rank-sum tests. Sourced from immuneACCESS, this table was stored by TCRdb with only in-frame sequences that have V and J called. A share of the clones is absent; for the studies checked, an unresolved V gene accounts for under half, and the remainder has no known explanation. The V and J calls and clone size are taken from that table; D and trimming were inferred from the DNA. The sample has around 340,000 clones on record, roughly 89% of them singletons. The ten largest clonotypes hold around 5.3% of the sample.

What the work shows at the level of the full study, not this receptor alone: Comparable non-spike TCR breadth was observed between vaccine and placebo recipients, consistent with only spike being contained in the vaccine. After vaccination, spike-specific CD8+ and CD4+ T cell responses were reported to show substantial breadth. The study lacked the statistical power to compare responses across vaccine doses or regimens. The authors noted that total T cell responses may have been underestimated by the TCR breadth and depth analyses. Higher spike-specific TCR breadth was observed in Ad26.COV2.S recipients than in placebo recipients (P = 0.0014).

On this clone itself: Its target antigen remains unknown. Base-call qualities are not available, and no considerably larger clone is one nucleotide away.

The TCR was taken from a person aged 18-65 years who received the Ad26.COV2.S COVID-19 vaccine or a placebo. The sequenced sample was peripheral blood, obtained in a trial of Ad26.COV2.S vaccine versus placebo. Here the chain combines TRBV20-1 and TRBJ2-7; the D gene is perhaps TRBD1, on 5 matching bases. The CDR3 amino acid sequence is: CSASHPDSHEQYF. The bases are TGCAGTGCTAGTCACCCAGACAGCCACGAGCAGTACTTC.